A single sample gave rise to the 27 T cell receptor beta chains below, sequenced in a study of human T cells and chemical hapten exposure. Documented time point: patch test 2, 6 weeks after DPC sensitization. Treatment given: therapeutic diphenylcyclopropenone sensitization with weekly scalp DPC. TCRdb passed the RACE reads through MiXCR, listing each CDR3 protein once. The table includes about 380,000 distinct CDR3 sequences, roughly 6% detected once. The material was whole blood, obtained in connection with sensitization to the hapten diphenylcyclopropenone (DPC). Source of these receptors: a woman aged 18 to 35 with alopecia areata. Some clones in this sample may be carry-over from other donors' samples.

This rearrangement joins TRBV29-1 to TRBJ2-3; D is ambiguous. V dropped 7 bases and J dropped 6 bases, with 11 bases sitting between them. The V gene's germline CDR1 is SQVTM and CDR2 ANQGSEA. CDR3 size: 11 residues. The CDR3 sequence is CSGLGGDTQYF. Written as DNA, the CDR3 is TGCAGCGGGTTAGGCGGCGATACGCAGTATTTT.

The sample holds many counts of this clonotype. In nucleotides, the CDR3 is TGTGCCAGCGTCTTGACAGGGGGTGACACTGAAGCTTTCTTT. Translating it yields CASVLTGGDTEAFF. This chain joins TRBV12-3 or TRBV12-4 and TRBJ1-1, with 9 bases fitting TRBD1. The CDR3 spans 14 residues. Losses at the gene ends were 8 bases for V and 3 bases for J; bases not matched to a gene: 7.

This clonotype showed up just once. The rearrangement joins TRBV6-2 or TRBV6-3 to TRBJ2-5, with D tentatively TRBD2 (5 bases). V was shortened by 10 bases and J by 6 bases, with 15 bases between the two germline ends. Germline CDR1 and CDR2: MNHEY and SVGEGT. CDR3 size: 12 residues. The CDR3 region has the DNA TGTGCCACCAGCAATTCGGGGAAGACCCAGTACTTC. It codes for CATSNSGKTQYF.

The rearrangement joins TRBV7-6 to TRBJ1-1; weak D call: TRBD1 (6 bases). There are 15 residues in the CDR3. The V and J ends lost 1 base and 1 base respectively, with 10 bases between them. From germline, CDR1 is SGHVS and CDR2 FNYEAQ. CDR3 residues: CASSLEVRGNTEAFF. CDR3 nucleotide sequence: TGTGCCAGCAGCTTAGAAGTCAGGGGGAACACTGAAGCTTTCTTT.

The genes are TRBV20-1 and TRBJ1-5; tentatively, D is TRBD1 (6 bases). CDR1 and CDR2 (germline): DFQATT, SNEGSKA (reference sequence). V was cut by 1 base and J by 3 bases, with 16 bases left in between. The CDR3 has 16 amino acids. CDR3 residues: CSARAGAGLTNQPQHF. The CDR3 DNA is TGCAGTGCTAGAGCAGGGGCCGGCCTCACCAATCAGCCCCAGCATTTT.

This clonotype appeared a few times. J is TRBJ1-5 and V is TRBV6-5; no clear D. V lost 0 bases and J 4 bases, leaving 13 bases between the germline ends. The CDR3 totals 16 residues. Germline V CDR1 and CDR2: MNHEY, SVGAGI. DNA for the CDR3: TGTGCCAGCAGTTACTCAGGAAGCCAGGCAAATCAGCCCCAGCATTTT. The encoded protein is CASSYSGSQANQPQHF.

In its sample, this clonotype was seen many times. Mismatch with germline at one junction end may stem from a read error. The J gene is TRBJ2-1, the V gene TRBV6-2 or TRBV6-3, with 14 bases that match TRBD2. This CDR3 contains 16 residues. Germline-derived CDR1 and CDR2 are MNHEY and SVGEGT. CDR3 sequence (DNA): TGTGCCAGCAGTTACTTTGGGACTAGCGGGGGCCCTTCAAGGATCTTC. Translated: CASSYFGTSGGPSRIF.

This clonotype was detected ten times or more. CDR3 loop: CASSSVGTPSGANVLTF. DNA for the CDR3: TGCGCCAGCAGCTCCGTGGGCACACCTTCTGGGGCCAACGTCCTGACTTTC. The J gene is TRBJ2-6, the V gene TRBV4-1; D is uncertain. CDR1 MGHRA and CDR2 YSYEKL come from the germline V gene. This CDR3 region has 17 residues. V lost 5 bases, J lost 1 base, and 15 bases lay in between.

This clonotype has a count of ten or more. The chain joins TRBV4-3 to TRBJ1-4; D remains ambiguous. Trimming removed 0 bases at V and 3 bases at J, with 11 bases between. CDR3 size: 16 residues. Germline CDR1 LGHNA, CDR2 YSLEER. CDR3 bases: TGCGCCAGCAGCCAAGATAACTCGTGGGCTAATGAAAAACTGTTTTTT. This encodes CASSQDNSWANEKLFF.

This clonotype has at least ten counts. The chain combines TRBV5-6 with TRBJ1-1; maybe TRBD1 (5 bases). The CDR3 is 16 amino acids. The ends were cut back, 6 bases at V and 1 base at J, with 19 bases in the middle. CDR1 and CDR2 from the germline V gene are SGHDT and YYEEEE. The CDR3 reads CASTTGWGLTNTEAFF. The DNA of the CDR3 is TGTGCCAGCACCACTGGCTGGGGACTGACGAACACTGAAGCTTTCTTT. Based on the CDR3 plus reference TRBV5-6 and TRBJ1-1, the full variable domain is DAGVTQSPTHLIKTRGQQVTLRCSPKSGHDTVSWYQQALGQGPQFIFQYYEEEERQRGNFPDRFSGHQFPNYSSELNVNALLLGDSALYLCASTTGWGLTNTEAFFGQGTRLTVV.

The gene calls are TRBV7-6 and TRBJ2-5; D unclear. Germline values: CDR1 SGHVS, CDR2 FNYEAQ. There are 13 residues in the CDR3. The V gene lost 5 bases and the J gene lost 3 bases, with 10 bases spanning the gap. The CDR3 DNA follows: TGTGCCAGCAGCCCGTCACGGAAAGAGACCCAGTACTTC. Translation gives CASSPSRKETQYF.

This rearrangement joins TRBV11-1 to TRBJ2-7; TRBD1 matches at 8 bases. V lost 5 bases and J lost 4; bases outside the gene matches: 7. Germline loops: CDR1 SGHAT, CDR2 FQDESV (reference sequence). This CDR3 comprises 14 residues. In DNA, the CDR3 is TGTGCCAGCAGCCACTATGGGACAGGATACGAGCAGTACTTC. Protein: CASSHYGTGYEQYF.

The rearrangement uses TRBV2 and TRBJ1-4; no reliable D call. The germline CDR1 and CDR2 sequences are SNHLY and FYNNEI. Trimming removed 6 bases from V and 8 bases from J, with 10 bases in between. This CDR3 contains 12 residues. The CDR3: CASSPEQEKLFF. DNA of the CDR3: TGTGCCAGCAGCCCAGAACAAGAAAAACTGTTTTTT. Drawing the rest from reference TRBV2 and TRBJ1-4, the complete variable domain is EPEVTQTPSHQVTQMGQEVILRCVPISNHLYFYWYRQILGQKVEFLVSFYNNEISEKSEIFDDQFSVERPDGSNFTLKIRSTKLEDSAMYFCASSPEQEKLFFGSGTQLSVL.

The chain's CDR3 is CASSQMVASGYNEQFF. In DNA form, the CDR3 reads TGTGCCAGCAGCCAAATGGTGGCTAGCGGATACAATGAGCAGTTCTTC. This chain links TRBV3-1 with TRBJ2-1; the match to TRBD2 covers 7 bases. The V gene's germline CDR1 is LGHDT and CDR2 YNNKEL (reference sequence). This CDR3 contains 16 residues. Trimming took 2 bases from V and 4 from J; bases not matched to a gene: 8.

The chain carries TRBV7-8 and TRBJ2-1; 11 positions agree with TRBD2. V dropped 5 bases and J dropped 4; count of bases not matched to a gene: 7. This CDR3 spans 16 amino acids. Germline CDR1 reads SGHVS; CDR2 reads FQNEAQ. CDR3 sequence reads: CASSLGTSGLYNEQFF. The CDR3 DNA is TGTGCCAGCAGCCTAGGGACTAGCGGATTATACAATGAGCAGTTCTTC.

V is TRBV2 and J is TRBJ1-5, with 8 bases matching TRBD1. The germline V gene encodes CDR1 SNHLY and CDR2 FYNNEI. The CDR3 consists of 14 residues. J lost 7 bases, V lost 4 bases, and 6 bases had no gene match. CDR3 amino acids: CASSVSGGRQPQHF. CDR3 DNA sequence: TGTGCCAGCAGTGTATCAGGGGGCAGGCAGCCCCAGCATTTT.

This clonotype has a handful of counts. The rearrangement uses TRBV13 and TRBJ2-7; 11 bases are shared with TRBD2. Germline-derived CDR1 and CDR2 are PRHDT and FYEKMQ (reference sequence). Germline trimming cut 5 bases from V and 0 bases from J; bases unmatched to any gene: 3. The length of the CDR3 is 15 residues. The CDR3 coding sequence is TGTGCCAGCAGCCCGGGACTAGCGGCCTCCTACGAGCAGTACTTC. It is translated as CASSPGLAASYEQYF.

This clonotype came up a few times. The chain joins TRBV15 to TRBJ1-2; TRBD1 might be the D (5 bases). Trimming removed 1 base at V and 4 bases at J, with 16 bases between. Germline V gives CDR1 LNHNV, CDR2 YYDKDF (reference sequence). CDR3 size: 16 residues. CDR3 protein: CATSRVTPGMSYGYTF. CDR3 sequence (DNA): TGTGCCACCAGCAGAGTAACTCCAGGGATGAGCTATGGCTACACCTTC.

This chain joins TRBV4-1 and TRBJ1-1, with 9 bases aligning to TRBD1. Germline-derived CDR1 and CDR2 are MGHRA and YSYEKL. The CDR3 sequence is 16 residues long. Trimming at V came to 8 bases and at J to 1 base, leaving 11 bases not matched to a gene. The CDR3 loop reads CASRDRDREANTEAFF. Here the CDR3 DNA reads TGCGCCAGCCGCGATCGGGACAGGGAAGCGAACACTGAAGCTTTCTTT.

This clonotype has just a few counts. The chain couples TRBV7-8 to TRBJ1-5, with 12 positions matching TRBD1. Unmatched junction bases numbered 6, after V lost 5 bases and J lost 4 bases. The CDR3 loop spans 16 amino acids. Germline-derived CDR1 and CDR2 are SGHVS and FQNEAQ. CDR3 sequence: CASSHWDRGRNQPQHF. The CDR3, as DNA: TGTGCCAGCAGCCACTGGGACAGGGGGCGTAATCAGCCCCAGCATTTT. The full variable domain, rest sourced from reference TRBV7-8 and TRBJ1-5, is GAGVSQSPRYKVAKRGQDVALRCDPISGHVSLFWYQQALGQGPEFLTYFQNEAQLDKSGLPSDRFFAERPEGSVSTLKIQRTQQEDSAVYLCASSHWDRGRNQPQHFGDGTRLSIL.

The V gene is TRBV11-2, the J gene TRBJ2-6; D is ambiguous. CDR1 and CDR2 (germline): SGHAT, FQNNGV. Trimming shortened V by 8 bases and J by 0 bases, and 5 bases separated the two germline ends. The CDR3 length is 13 residues. This CDR3 is CASGPSGANVLTF. CDR3 in DNA: TGTGCCAGCGGGCCCTCTGGGGCCAACGTCCTGACTTTC.

This chain links TRBV7-2 with TRBJ2-4; possibly TRBD2 for D (6 bases). The length of the CDR3 is 13 residues. Germline V gives CDR1 SGHTA, CDR2 FQGNSA. The germline V and J ends were trimmed by 4 bases and 9 bases, with 13 bases remaining between them. CDR3 bases: TGTGCCAGCAGCTCATCGGGACTGGGCATTCAGTACTTC. This translates into CASSSSGLGIQYF.

This clonotype was counted ten times or more. The chain is built from TRBV6-1 and TRBJ2-1; the match to TRBD1 covers 8 bases. Germline V CDR1 and CDR2: MNHNS, SASEGT. Trimming at V came to 5 bases and at J to 1 base, leaving 1 base not matched to a gene. The CDR3 spans 14 residues. The CDR3 protein is CASSRDRSYNEQFF. CDR3 DNA: TGTGCCAGCAGTCGGGACAGGTCCTACAATGAGCAGTTCTTC.

This clonotype was detected many times. This chain connects TRBV5-1 to TRBJ1-4; 9 nucleotides agree with TRBD1. J lost 6 bases, V lost 8 bases, and 8 bases had no gene match. Germline CDR1 SGHRS, CDR2 YFSETQ. This CDR3 contains 14 residues. CDR3 bases: TGCGCCAGTGGTCCGGGACAGGGAGATGAAAAACTGTTTTTT. Encoded protein: CASGPGQGDEKLFF.

This clonotype has more than one count but fewer than ten. V gene TRBV2 combines with J gene TRBJ2-5; 9 positions agree with TRBD2. CDR1 is SNHLY and CDR2 is FYNNEI in the germline V gene. This CDR3 comprises 16 residues. With V trimmed by 1 base and J by 3 bases, 6 bases remained unmatched. The CDR3 sequence is CASSEVGRLAEETQYF. The DNA of the CDR3 is TGTGCCAGCAGTGAAGTCGGGAGACTAGCGGAAGAGACCCAGTACTTC.

The rearrangement links TRBV20-1 to TRBJ1-4, with TRBD1 matching 11 bases. J was trimmed by 1 base and V by 1 base; bases with no gene match: 8. The CDR3 totals 18 residues. Germline CDR1 is DFQATT and CDR2 is SNEGSKA (reference sequence). As DNA, the CDR3 is TGCAGTGCTAGAGTTACTGCCGGGACAGGGGGAACTAATGAAAAACTGTTTTTT. Its protein is CSARVTAGTGGTNEKLFF.

This clonotype has at least ten counts. The rearrangement links TRBV3-1 to TRBJ1-1; D not certain. Germline V gene data show CDR1 as LGHDT and CDR2 as YNNKEL (reference sequence). Trimming cost V 1 base and J 1 base, with 10 bases left between them. There are 15 residues in the CDR3. The CDR3 DNA sequence: TGTGCCAGCAGCCAAGCGGTCTCAGGGAACACTGAAGCTTTCTTT. It is translated as CASSQAVSGNTEAFF.